Following are 25 T cell receptor beta chains from one sample sequenced in a study of T cells in localized non-small cell lung cancer (dated by TCRdb to 2018 to 2020). Libraries were prepared through the immunoSEQ multiplex PCR assay. TCRdb holds this immuneACCESS table with in-frame rearrangements only. Some clones are missing; in checked studies, unresolved V genes explain under half, and the rest has no known cause. This sample gives around 28,000 clones in total; 85% to 90% of them show up just once. The ten biggest clones cover less than 3% of the sample. Sequencing was performed on peripheral blood, taken before any cancer treatment. Receptor source: a female donor older than 55 with stage I lung adenocarcinoma.

This rearrangement joins TRBV6-6 to TRBJ1-4; D may be TRBD1 (5 bases). CDR3 length equals 14 residues. Trimming left V 0 bases short and J 8 bases short, with 10 bases between. The germline gives CDR1 MNHNY, CDR2 SVGAGI (reference sequence). The CDR3 protein is CASSYSGAGEKLFF. CDR3 sequence (DNA): TGTGCCAGCAGTTACTCAGGGGCAGGGGAAAAACTGTTTTTT.

V is TRBV7-2 and J is TRBJ2-3; D unresolved. Trimming took 6 bases from V and 6 from J, leaving 10 bases between them. The CDR3 spans 12 residues. Germline-derived CDR1 and CDR2 are SGHTA and FQGNSA. The CDR3 DNA reads TGTGCCAGCAGTCCGCAGGTGGATACGCAGTATTTT. The encoded protein is CASSPQVDTQYF.

The chain has TRBV7-9 and TRBJ2-7, with 8 positions matching TRBD1. The V gene end was trimmed by 5 bases and the J gene end by 1 base; junction bases not matched to a gene: 4. Germline V gene sequence: CDR1 SEHNR, CDR2 FQNEAQ (reference sequence). This CDR3 has 14 residues. The CDR3 bases are TGTGCCAGCAGCGCCGGACAGGGTTCCTACGAGCAGTACTTC. Amino acids: CASSAGQGSYEQYF.

This rearrangement joins TRBV18 to TRBJ2-5, with 9 bases identical to TRBD1. The CDR3 is 17 residues long. With V trimmed by 4 bases and J by 5 bases, 14 bases remained unmatched. Germline V gene lookup returns CDR1 KGHSH and CDR2 LQKENI. The CDR3 DNA reads TGTGCCAGCTCACTCTCCGTAGGGACAGGGATCGGGGAGACCCAGTACTTC. Residues: CASSLSVGTGIGETQYF.

The CDR3 region has the DNA TGCAGCGTTGAAGAGTACGGCGTGGAAGGGGTGAACACTGAAGCTTTCTTT. It translates to CSVEEYGVEGVNTEAFF. The V call is TRBV29-1, the J call TRBJ1-1; perhaps TRBD1 as D (5 bases). Between the trimmed V and J ends, which lost 0 bases and 0 bases, there was a span of 17 bases. The germline V gene has CDR1 SQVTM and CDR2 ANQGSEA. The CDR3 runs 17 residues.

This chain uses TRBV6-1 with TRBJ1-5, with D hard to call. The CDR3 contains 12 residues. With 6 bases removed from V and 4 bases from J, the gap between germline ends came to 7 bases. Germline V CDR1 and CDR2: MNHNS, SASEGT. Written as DNA, the CDR3 is TGTGCCAGCAGCCCCAGAAATCAGCCCCAGCATTTT. It translates to CASSPRNQPQHF.

CDR3 sequence: CASSARGGTEAFF. The CDR3 region has the DNA TGTGCCAGCAGCGCCCGGGGTGGCACTGAAGCTTTCTTT. This chain connects TRBV27 to TRBJ1-1; D gene ambiguous. The CDR3 consists of 13 residues. The V and J ends lost 6 bases and 4 bases respectively, with 12 bases between them. CDR1 is MNHEY, CDR2 SMNVEV, per germline (reference sequence).

The chain carries TRBV7-8 and TRBJ2-6, with 10 nucleotides matching TRBD2. V lost 1 base and J lost 5; bases outside the gene matches: 11. Germline CDR1 and CDR2: SGHVS and FQNEAQ. This CDR3 has 19 amino acids. The CDR3 loop reads CASSLEGSGRRLWANVLTF. DNA of the CDR3: TGTGCCAGCAGCTTAGAGGGTAGCGGGAGGCGTCTGTGGGCCAACGTCCTGACTTTC.

This clone came up a few times. The chain couples TRBV29-1 to TRBJ2-1; 13 bases map to TRBD2. The CDR3 spans 16 residues. CDR1 is SQVTM, CDR2 ANQGSEA, per germline. V shed 6 bases, J shed 6 bases, and the junction held 11 bases outside the gene matches. The CDR3 sequence: CSVDNPGLAGTNEQFF. CDR3 nucleotides: TGCAGCGTGGACAACCCGGGACTAGCGGGGACCAATGAGCAGTTCTTC.

The chain joins TRBV5-1 to TRBJ2-1; 9 positions agree with TRBD1. With V trimmed by 4 bases and J by 5 bases, 7 bases remained unmatched. Germline CDR1 and CDR2: SGHRS and YFSETQ. This CDR3 is built from 15 residues. The DNA of the CDR3 is TGCGCCAGCAGCATTGACGGACAGGGGAACAATGAGCAGTTCTTC. This sequence encodes CASSIDGQGNNEQFF.

The chain has TRBV6-5 and TRBJ1-1, with D perhaps matching TRBD1 (5 bases). V was trimmed by 5 bases and J by 11 bases, leaving 15 bases between them. This CDR3 contains 12 residues. CDR1 and CDR2 from the germline V gene are MNHEY and SVGAGI. The CDR3: CASSPPGLGAFF. The DNA of the CDR3 is TGTGCCAGCAGTCCTCCAGGGTTGGGCGCTTTCTTT.

V usage is TRBV28 and J usage is TRBJ2-6; the D is unclear. Germline CDR1 is MDHEN and CDR2 is SYDVKM. The V gene lost 6 bases and the J gene lost 0 bases, with 9 bases spanning the gap. This CDR3 spans 15 amino acids. CDR3: CASSPARSGANVLTF. The CDR3 nucleotides are TGTGCCAGCAGCCCCGCCCGCTCTGGGGCCAACGTCCTGACTTTC.

This chain connects TRBV6-4 to TRBJ2-1; 9 bases align to TRBD1. Trimming cost V 5 bases and J 6 bases; bases outside gene matches: 5. CDR1 is MRHNA and CDR2 is SNTAGT in the germline V gene. The CDR3 runs to 14 residues. This CDR3 is CASSSGDRVNEQFF. DNA for the CDR3: TGTGCCAGCAGTAGCGGGGACAGGGTCAATGAGCAGTTCTTC.

Only a few counts were recorded for this clone. This chain links TRBV11-2 with TRBJ1-5; perhaps TRBD1 as D (6 bases). This CDR3 spans 13 amino acids. Germline loops: CDR1 SGHAT, CDR2 FQNNGV. V lost 1 base and J 9 bases, leaving 10 bases between the germline ends. The CDR3 here is CASSLGGGLPQHF. Here the CDR3 DNA reads TGTGCCAGCAGCTTAGGAGGGGGATTGCCCCAGCATTTT. The entire variable domain, with the rest obtained from reference TRBV11-2 and TRBJ1-5, is as follows: EAGVAQSPRYKIIEKRQSVAFWCNPISGHATLYWYQQILGQGPKLLIQFQNNGVVDDSQLPKDRFSAERLKGVDSTLKIQPAKLEDSAVYLCASSLGGGLPQHFGDGTRLSIL.

The chain employs TRBV7-2 and TRBJ2-7, with D perhaps matching TRBD2 (6 bases). Germline CDR1 is SGHTA and CDR2 is FQGNSA. This CDR3 contains 17 residues. Trimming shortened V by 0 bases and J by 5 bases, and 20 bases separated the two germline ends. Here the CDR3 DNA reads TGTGCCAGCAGCTTAGCGTCCGGCGGGATAGGATTCGACGAGCAGTACTTC. Its translation is CASSLASGGIGFDEQYF.

The rearrangement uses TRBV19 and TRBJ2-2; no clear D gene. The V gene's germline CDR1 is LNHDA and CDR2 SQIVND (reference sequence). This CDR3 contains 14 residues. V lost 3 bases to trimming and J lost 4 bases, with 9 bases between them. Written as DNA, the CDR3 is TGTGCCAGTAGTATCGGGTACCTCACCGGGGAGCTGTTTTTT. Translated, it gives CASSIGYLTGELFF.

The table lists this clone with a count of one. This chain uses TRBV29-1 with TRBJ2-3; TRBD2 aligns across 9 bases. CDR1 is SQVTM, CDR2 ANQGSEA, per germline. Trimming took 5 bases from V and 6 from J; bases not matched to a gene: 6. CDR3 length: 13 residues. The chain's CDR3 is CSVQGLAGDTQYF. The CDR3 nucleotides read TGCAGCGTTCAAGGGCTAGCGGGGGATACGCAGTATTTT.

The chain combines TRBV5-1 with TRBJ2-3; D not certain. Germline V gene data show CDR1 as SGHRS and CDR2 as YFSETQ. The CDR3 is made up of 14 amino acids. Trimming took 1 base from V and 1 from J, leaving 7 bases between them. The CDR3 reads CASSLQDGTDTQYF. CDR3 bases: TGCGCCAGCAGCTTGCAGGACGGCACAGATACGCAGTATTTT.

This chain uses TRBV7-2 with TRBJ1-1, with D possibly TRBD1 on 5 matching bases. CDR1 SGHTA and CDR2 FQGNSA come from the germline V gene. V was clipped by 6 bases and J by 5 bases, with 10 bases between them. The CDR3 has 12 amino acids. The DNA of the CDR3 is TGTGCCAGCAGAAATTGGGGGACTGAAGCTTTCTTT. This translates into CASRNWGTEAFF.

This sequence joins TRBV19 and TRBJ2-2, with 10 bases matching TRBD1. The V segment lost 5 bases and the J segment 3 bases; nucleotides outside the gene matches: 3. The CDR3 runs 15 residues. The V gene's germline CDR1 is LNHDA and CDR2 SQIVND (reference sequence). The CDR3 here is CASSDGQGDTGELFF. In nucleotides, the CDR3 is TGTGCCAGTAGTGATGGACAGGGGGACACCGGGGAGCTGTTTTTT. Full variable domain (rest looked up from reference TRBV19 and TRBJ2-2): DGGITQSPKYLFRKEGQNVTLSCEQNLNHDAMYWYRQDPGQGLRLIYYSQIVNDFQKGDIAEGYSVSREKKESFPLTVTSAQKNPTAFYLCASSDGQGDTGELFFGEGSRLTVL.

The V gene is TRBV6-5, the J gene TRBJ2-7, with 12 bases that match TRBD2. CDR3 length: 14 residues. V was clipped by 9 bases and J by 2 bases; unmatched bases: 5. CDR1 and CDR2 from the germline V gene are MNHEY and SVGAGI. CDR3 protein: CASRTSGVTYEQYF. In DNA, the CDR3 is TGTGCCAGTAGGACTAGCGGGGTTACCTACGAGCAGTACTTC.

The rearrangement links TRBV7-3 to TRBJ1-2; a possible D gene is TRBD1 (5 bases). The V end was cut by 0 bases, the J end by 3 bases, with 11 bases between. The CDR3 contains 15 residues. The germline gives CDR1 SGHTA, CDR2 FQGTGA. CDR3 DNA: TGTGCCAGCAGCTTAACCGGCAGGGAGGACTATGGCTACACCTTC. Protein product: CASSLTGREDYGYTF.

The chain has TRBV4-3 and TRBJ2-5; 7 bases are shared with TRBD2. The CDR3 is made up of 19 amino acids. V dropped 0 bases and J dropped 4; count of bases not matched to a gene: 17. In germline, CDR1 is LGHNA, CDR2 YSLEER. This CDR3 reads CASSQEVGGLVGVRETQYF. The CDR3 bases are TGCGCCAGCAGCCAAGAGGTCGGTGGACTAGTGGGGGTGAGAGAGACCCAGTACTTC.

The V gene is TRBV6-5, the J gene TRBJ2-7; 9 nucleotides agree with TRBD1. Germline V lookup: CDR1 MNHEY, CDR2 SVGAGI. This CDR3 is built from 14 residues. Trimming at V came to 4 bases and at J to 5 bases, leaving 6 bases not matched to a gene. The CDR3 region has the DNA TGTGCCAGCAGTTCCGGGACAGGGCTCCACGAGCAGTACTTC. It yields the protein CASSSGTGLHEQYF.

This chain connects TRBV5-1 to TRBJ2-2; weak D call: TRBD1 (6 bases). The V and J ends lost 1 base and 7 bases respectively, with 14 bases between them. Germline CDR1 is SGHRS and CDR2 is YFSETQ. The CDR3 spans 15 residues. Written as DNA, the CDR3 is TGCGCCAGCAGCTTGTTTACAGGGCCCGGCGGGGAGCTGTTTTTT. This gives the protein CASSLFTGPGGELFF.